The 10 T cell receptor beta chains below come from one sample, sequenced in a study of Ad26.COV2.S vaccination and SARS-CoV-2 variants. The treatment is: 15 to 20 received Ad26.COV2.S at low or high dose, single or two shots; 5 received placebo; per-sample allocation not given. Each sample was drawn 63 days after the first injection (of vaccine or placebo). Assay used: immunoSEQ multiplex PCR; TCRdb lists only in-frame clones, some missing. Seen here are fewer than 900,000 clones, around 89% observed once, and the top ten hold about 1.5%. The material sequenced was peripheral blood, taken in a trial of Ad26.COV2.S vaccine versus placebo. The receptors come from a person aged 18-65 years who received the Ad26.COV2.S COVID-19 vaccine or a placebo.

As for this clone: The sample holds other DNA sequences that translate to the same CDR3. The CDR3 DNA reads as TGTGCCAGCAGCCGAAGCGGGAGTAGGGATACGCAGTATTTT. As protein: CASSRSGSRDTQYF. The V gene is TRBV14, the J gene TRBJ2-3, with 8 nucleotides matching TRBD2. Germline CDR1 is SGHDN and CDR2 is FVKESK. This CDR3 spans 14 amino acids. After removal of 4 bases from V and 6 bases from J, the junction contained 6 bases not matched to a gene.

J is TRBJ1-3 and V is TRBV28; unclear D gene. The CDR3 sequence is 20 residues long. Trimming cost V 2 bases and J 2 bases, with 25 bases left between them. Germline loops: CDR1 MDHEN, CDR2 SYDVKM. CDR3 in amino acids: CASSLHHKPTRSGTGNTIYF. The CDR3 coding sequence is TGTGCCAGCAGTTTACACCACAAACCTACCAGGAGTGGGACTGGAAACACCATATATTTT.

The V gene is TRBV5-5, the J gene TRBJ2-3, with a possible D match to TRBD2 (7 bases). There are 17 residues in the CDR3. The germline CDR1 and CDR2 sequences are SGHKS and YYEKEE (reference sequence). Trimming removed 4 bases from V and 7 bases from J, with 25 bases in between. The CDR3 DNA is TGTGCCAGCAGCCCCTCGGCGGGACACCTGAGCGGGAATACGCAGTATTTT. It encodes CASSPSAGHLSGNTQYF.

The rearrangement joins TRBV18 to TRBJ1-1, with D hard to call. The V gene's germline CDR1 is KGHSH and CDR2 LQKENI. CDR3 length: 14 amino acids. The germline V and J ends were trimmed by 2 bases and 1 base, with 8 bases remaining between them. The CDR3 DNA reads TGTGCCAGCTCACCAGACACGCAGAACACTGAAGCTTTCTTT. Translating gives CASSPDTQNTEAFF.

Details on this clone: One end of the junction does not line up with germline, which may come from a read error. The CDR3 bases are TGCGCCAGCAGATTGGAGTCCTCCTCTAACTATGGCTACACCTTC. Protein product: CASRLESSSNYGYTF. This chain connects TRBV5-1 to TRBJ1-2; D gene ambiguous. CDR1 SGHRS and CDR2 YFSETQ come from the germline V gene. The CDR3 totals 15 residues.

The rearrangement uses TRBV6-5 and TRBJ1-5, with unresolved D. This CDR3 contains 15 residues. The germline V gene encodes CDR1 MNHEY and CDR2 SVGAGI. V was trimmed by 8 bases and J by 6 bases, leaving 20 bases between them. The CDR3: CASRTLREGIQPQHF. Here the CDR3 DNA reads TGTGCCAGCCGAACTCTGAGGGAGGGAATTCAGCCCCAGCATTTT.

V gene TRBV2 combines with J gene TRBJ1-1; D perhaps matches TRBD1 (6 bases). V lost 4 bases to trimming and J lost 2 bases, with 23 bases between them. This CDR3 comprises 18 residues. CDR1 is SNHLY and CDR2 is FYNNEI in the germline V gene. CDR3 residues: CASSGNPGHRDLNTEAFF. CDR3 sequence (DNA): TGTGCCAGCAGTGGAAACCCGGGACATAGAGACCTTAACACTGAAGCTTTCTTT.

V gene TRBV6-5 combines with J gene TRBJ1-6; D gene ambiguous. This CDR3 comprises 14 residues. V dropped 4 bases and J dropped 7 bases, with 11 bases sitting between them. From germline, CDR1 is MNHEY and CDR2 SVGAGI. The CDR3 nucleotides are TGTGCCAGCAGTTCCCGAGGACCAAATTCACCCCTCCACTTT. Protein product: CASSSRGPNSPLHF.

The chain combines TRBV2 with TRBJ1-5; 12 bases match TRBD1. This CDR3 region has 15 residues. The germline CDR1 and CDR2 sequences are SNHLY and FYNNEI. Trimming took 6 bases from V and 6 from J; bases not matched to a gene: 6. CDR3 sequence reads: CASRGTGGAGQPQHF. The CDR3 DNA reads TGTGCCAGCAGGGGGACAGGGGGCGCGGGTCAGCCCCAGCATTTT.

This chain joins TRBV12-3 or TRBV12-4 and TRBJ2-7; D perhaps matches TRBD1 (6 bases). The CDR3 length is 13 residues. Trimming stripped 6 bases from V and 2 bases from J, with 11 bases between. CDR3 in amino acids: CASSQTGPYEQYF. For the CDR3, the DNA is TGTGCCAGCAGCCAGACAGGCCCCTACGAGCAGTACTTC.